The 6 T cell receptor beta chains below all came from one sample that was sequenced in a study of blood T cell repertoires in COVID-19. Assay used: immunoSEQ multiplex PCR; TCRdb lists only in-frame clones, some missing. The data show a few hundred thousand clones, with more than 90% seen just once and approximately 18% held by the top ten. The sequencing input was PBMCs or T cells enriched from blood (not recorded which). These receptors were collected from a woman younger than 45 who had recovered from COVID-19.

The chain couples TRBV5-6 to TRBJ1-4; TRBD1 might be the D (6 bases). V was shortened by 5 bases and J by 6 bases, with 14 bases between the two germline ends. Germline CDR1 SGHDT, CDR2 YYEEEE. The CDR3 has 14 residues. The CDR3: CASSPRGAHEKLFF. The DNA for the CDR3 is TGTGCCAGCAGTCCTCGGGGGGCTCATGAAAAACTGTTTTTT.

This chain connects TRBV21-1 to TRBJ1-1; the table names TRBD1, a call not compared with the DNA. TRBV21-1 is designated a pseudogene. The length of the CDR3 is 15 residues. The CDR3: CASKGTRTGDTEAFF. CDR3 nucleotide sequence: TGTGCCAGCAAGGGGACGCGAACAGGGGACACTGAAGCTTTCTTT.

CDR3: CASSQIQGNTDTQYF. CDR3 in DNA: TGTGCCAGCAGCCAGATACAGGGGAACACAGATACGCAGTATTTT. The chain couples TRBV5-6 to TRBJ2-3; 7 bases align to TRBD1. The V gene's germline CDR1 is SGHDT and CDR2 YYEEEE. V shed 4 bases and J 2 bases; nucleotides not matched to a gene: 7. There are 15 residues in the CDR3.

The V call is TRBV3-1 (or the pseudogene TRBV3-2), the J call TRBJ2-3; 14 bases are shared with TRBD2. CDR1 is LGHDT and CDR2 is YNNKEL in the germline V gene (reference sequence). V dropped 0 bases and J dropped 2; count of bases not matched to a gene: 4. The CDR3 is 18 amino acids. The CDR3 nucleotides read TGTGCCAGCAGCCAAGAGGGGACTAGCGGGGGCTACACAGATACGCAGTATTTT. It translates to CASSQEGTSGGYTDTQYF.

V and J are TRBV9 and TRBJ2-3, with D hard to call. The ends were cut back, 0 bases at V and 0 bases at J, with 11 bases in the middle. The germline V gene has CDR1 SGDLS and CDR2 YYNGEE. The CDR3 covers 16 residues. The DNA for the CDR3 is TGTGCCAGCAGCGTAGATTCAGTCATTAGCACAGATACGCAGTATTTT. Translated, it gives CASSVDSVISTDTQYF.

J is TRBJ1-2 and V is TRBV19; the D is unclear. The germline V and J ends were trimmed by 7 bases and 4 bases, with 19 bases remaining between them. CDR3 size: 15 residues. Germline V gene lookup returns CDR1 LNHDA and CDR2 SQIVND (reference sequence). The CDR3 DNA reads TGTGCCAGTAATGCAGTCCAGGCGGGGTCCTATGGCTACACCTTC. This sequence encodes CASNAVQAGSYGYTF.